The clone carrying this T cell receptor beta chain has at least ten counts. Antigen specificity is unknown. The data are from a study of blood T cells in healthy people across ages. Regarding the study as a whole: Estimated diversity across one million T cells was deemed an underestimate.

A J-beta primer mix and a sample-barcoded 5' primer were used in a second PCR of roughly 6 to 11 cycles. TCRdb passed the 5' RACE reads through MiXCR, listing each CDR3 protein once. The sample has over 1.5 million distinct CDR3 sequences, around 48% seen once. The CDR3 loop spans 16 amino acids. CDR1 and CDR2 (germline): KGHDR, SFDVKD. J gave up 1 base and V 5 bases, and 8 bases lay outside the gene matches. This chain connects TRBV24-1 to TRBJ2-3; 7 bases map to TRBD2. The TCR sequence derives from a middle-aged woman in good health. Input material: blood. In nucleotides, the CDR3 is TGTGCCACCAGTGGGGGGGGATTGGTTGGCACAGATACGCAGTATTTT. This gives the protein CATSGGGLVGTDTQYF.